The clone carrying this T cell receptor (beta chain) was detected only a few times. TCRdb independently ran MiXCR on the RT-PCR reads; one entry per CDR3 protein. The sample holds hundreds of thousands of distinct CDR3 sequences, about 15% seen once. The data originate from a study of response to subunit inactivated influenza vaccine. There are 15 residues in the CDR3. V lost 6 bases to trimming and J lost 1 base; unmatched junction nucleotides: 5. This receptor was taken from a man aged 50 to 60 who received an inactivated influenza vaccine. This sequence joins TRBV12-3 or TRBV12-4 and TRBJ1-5, with TRBD1 matching 8 bases. The source was PBMCs from blood, collected approximately 15 days before vaccination. The CDR3 DNA sequence: TGTGCCAGCAGGAGACAGGGGTTGAGCAATCAGCCCCAGCATTTT. Translated, it gives CASRRQGLSNQPQHF.